This TCR beta chain was obtained from a study of T cell repertoires in cytomegalovirus infection. Study-wide findings and caveats: Of the TCR beta families, the public ones yielded a cumulative frequency that identified carriers of CMV plus the relevant HLA.

This clonotype was counted between two and nine times. Its antigen remains unidentified. Trimming removed 5 bases from V and 0 bases from J, with 11 bases in between. CDR3 length: 14 amino acids. The germline V gene encodes CDR1 DFQATT and CDR2 SNEGSKA (reference sequence). MiXCR was run by TCRdb on the reads, yielding one entry per CDR3 protein. The sample shows around 280,000 distinct CDR3 sequences, roughly an eighth of them seen only once. This rearrangement joins TRBV20-1 to TRBJ2-1; a possible D gene is TRBD2 (6 bases). Source material: PBMCs. The receptor's source is a human donor in good health (CMV status not recorded). Some clones in this sample may be carry-over from other donors' samples. The CDR3: CSARDLNSYNEQFF. For the CDR3, the DNA is TGCAGTGCTCGGGACTTGAACTCCTACAATGAGCAGTTCTTC.